Shown below are 17 T cell receptor beta chains from a single sample sequenced in a study of shared clonotypes between healthy human individuals. CD45RO-negative, CCR7-selected cells formed the naive CD8 fraction, which excluded terminally differentiated effector memory CD45RA+ cells. Data came from immunoSEQ multiplex PCR; TCRdb stores just in-frame clones and leaves some out. The sample has about 2.2 million clones, around 93% seen once. The material sequenced was naive CD8+ T cells from PBMCs. These receptors came from a young man in good health. Some clones in this sample may be carry-over from other donors' samples.

The chain links TRBV27 to TRBJ2-7, with D possibly being TRBD1 (6 bases). The CDR3 totals 14 residues. Germline-derived CDR1 and CDR2 are MNHEY and SMNVEV (reference sequence). Trimming removed 3 bases at V and 4 bases at J, with 13 bases between. The CDR3 loop is CASSFARGQYEQYF. CDR3 nucleotide sequence: TGTGCCAGCAGTTTTGCCAGGGGTCAATACGAGCAGTACTTC.

The chain couples TRBV7-9 to TRBJ1-2; the D is unclear. This CDR3 is 14 amino acids long. The V gene's germline CDR1 is SEHNR and CDR2 FQNEAQ (reference sequence). V lost 0 bases to trimming and J lost 8 bases, with 13 bases between them. CDR3: CASSLAEGHSGYTF. The CDR3 DNA follows: TGTGCCAGCAGCTTAGCGGAGGGTCACTCCGGCTACACCTTC.

V gene TRBV7-6 combines with J gene TRBJ2-1; D might be TRBD2 (5 bases). Germline assignment: CDR1 SGHVS and CDR2 FNYEAQ. The CDR3 is made up of 19 amino acids. Trimming pared 3 bases from V and 0 bases from J, leaving 21 bases between. In nucleotides, the CDR3 is TGTGCCAGCAGCTTGCCATCCAACCTGGACTCCAGCTCCTACAATGAGCAGTTCTTC. Encoded protein: CASSLPSNLDSSSYNEQFF.

This clone was seen a few times. The chain has TRBV9 and TRBJ1-2, with TRBD1 matching 12 bases. This CDR3 has 15 amino acids. Germline V gives CDR1 SGDLS, CDR2 YYNGEE. The V segment lost 3 bases and the J segment 2 bases; nucleotides outside the gene matches: 2. For the CDR3, the DNA is TGTGCCAGCAGCGAGGGACAGGGGGCAAACTATGGCTACACCTTC. It codes for CASSEGQGANYGYTF. The full variable domain, in which reference TRBV9 and TRBJ1-2 provide the parts outside the CDR3, is DSGVTQTPKHLITATGQRVTLRCSPRSGDLSVYWYQQSLDQGLQFLIQYYNGEERAKGNILERFSAQQFPDLHSELNLSSLELGDSALYFCASSEGQGANYGYTFGSGTRLTVV.

The chain joins TRBV11-2 to TRBJ2-7; no reliable D call. CDR3 length: 13 amino acids. CDR1 and CDR2 from the germline V gene are SGHAT and FQNNGV. V was clipped by 1 base and J by 3 bases, with 7 bases between them. The DNA of the CDR3 is TGTGCCAGCAGCTTAGTTGCGCTCTACGAGCAGTACTTC. Its protein is CASSLVALYEQYF.

The chain joins TRBV30 to TRBJ2-5; 14 positions agree with TRBD2. CDR3 length equals 15 residues. Germline V gene sequence: CDR1 GTSNPN, CDR2 SVGIG (reference sequence). With V trimmed by 4 bases and J by 5 bases, 6 bases remained unmatched. CDR3 residues: CAWTNGLAGGETQYF. CDR3 nucleotides: TGTGCCTGGACGAACGGACTAGCGGGAGGTGAGACCCAGTACTTC.

The CDR3 coding sequence is TGTGCCAGCCTGACGGCAACTGAAGCTTTCTTT. Amino acids: CASLTATEAFF. The rearrangement links TRBV6-1 to TRBJ1-1; unclear D gene. Germline loops: CDR1 MNHNS, CDR2 SASEGT. This CDR3 is 11 amino acids long. V lost 8 bases and J lost 5, with 9 bases in between.

This rearrangement joins TRBV2 to TRBJ2-1, with 8 bases aligning to TRBD2. In germline, CDR1 is SNHLY, CDR2 FYNNEI. After removal of 7 bases from V and 4 bases from J, the junction contained 6 bases not matched to a gene. The CDR3 is made up of 14 amino acids. CDR3 nucleotides: TGTGCCAGCAAGAAGGCGGGAGGATACAATGAGCAGTTCTTC. Protein product: CASKKAGGYNEQFF.

The chain uses TRBV7-6 and TRBJ1-2; D ambiguous. Per germline, CDR1 SGHVS and CDR2 FNYEAQ. The V gene lost 2 bases and the J gene lost 6 bases, with 7 bases spanning the gap. The CDR3 runs 12 residues. CDR3 region: CASSLSPHGYTF. CDR3 coding DNA: TGTGCCAGCAGCTTAAGCCCTCATGGCTACACCTTC.

The chain is built from TRBV4-2 and TRBJ2-1; possible D gene TRBD2, 6 bases. V lost 3 bases, J lost 5 bases, and 8 bases lay in between. Per germline, CDR1 LGHNA and CDR2 YNFKEQ. CDR3 length equals 13 residues. The CDR3 reads CASSHRGNNEQFF. As DNA, the CDR3 is TGTGCCAGCAGCCATCGCGGGAACAATGAGCAGTTCTTC.

This chain links TRBV11-2 with TRBJ2-7; D tentatively fits TRBD1 or TRBD2 (5 bases each). The germline V and J ends were trimmed by 3 bases and 5 bases, with 17 bases remaining between them. Germline V gene lookup returns CDR1 SGHAT and CDR2 FQNNGV. CDR3 size: 15 residues. The CDR3 sequence is CASSFRGVSYDEQYF. Here the CDR3 DNA reads TGTGCCAGCAGCTTTAGAGGGGTGTCGTATGACGAGCAGTACTTC.

This chain connects TRBV4-2 to TRBJ2-1, with 9 bases matching TRBD2. V dropped 3 bases and J dropped 0; count of bases not matched to a gene: 3. The germline gives CDR1 LGHNA, CDR2 YNFKEQ. This CDR3 spans 16 amino acids. This CDR3 is CASSHPAGGSYNEQFF. CDR3 DNA sequence: TGTGCCAGCAGCCACCCAGCGGGAGGCTCCTACAATGAGCAGTTCTTC.

V usage is TRBV4-1 and J usage is TRBJ2-7, with a possible D match to TRBD2 (7 bases). CDR1 is MGHRA, CDR2 YSYEKL, per germline. The CDR3 consists of 16 residues. The ends were cut back, 0 bases at V and 3 bases at J, with 15 bases in the middle. The CDR3 DNA is TGCGCCAGCAGCCAAGATCTGGGAGGGGGAATCTACGAGCAGTACTTC. Its translation is CASSQDLGGGIYEQYF.

This sequence joins TRBV5-1 and TRBJ1-2; TRBD1 agrees at 8 bases. Germline assignment: CDR1 SGHRS and CDR2 YFSETQ. The CDR3 sequence is 16 residues long. Trimming at V came to 0 bases and at J to 6 bases, leaving 10 bases not matched to a gene. The CDR3 reads CASSLAIHDRGDGYTF. The CDR3 coding sequence is TGCGCCAGCAGCTTGGCTATACACGACAGGGGTGATGGCTACACCTTC.

The chain uses TRBV10-3 and TRBJ1-1; 10 bases align to TRBD1. Germline CDR1 reads ENHRY; CDR2 reads SYGVKD. The CDR3 extends over 14 amino acids. Germline trimming cut 4 bases from V and 3 bases from J; bases unmatched to any gene: 2. The CDR3 DNA reads TGTGCCATCAGTGCCGGGACAGGGGACACTGAAGCTTTCTTT. Protein sequence: CAISAGTGDTEAFF.

This chain connects TRBV27 to TRBJ2-7, with 10 bases lining up with TRBD1. V trimming: 7 bases; J trimming: 5 bases; junction bases outside the gene matches: 8. CDR3 length: 14 amino acids. The germline gives CDR1 MNHEY, CDR2 SMNVEV (reference sequence). CDR3: CASKLTGGFNEQYF. The CDR3 DNA is TGTGCCAGCAAATTGACAGGGGGCTTCAACGAGCAGTACTTC.

CDR3 in amino acids: CASSKGTTEAFF. The CDR3 DNA reads as TGTGCCAGCAGCAAAGGGACCACTGAAGCTTTCTTT. The chain couples TRBV21-1 to TRBJ1-1. TRBV21-1 is a documented pseudogene. CDR3 length: 12 amino acids.